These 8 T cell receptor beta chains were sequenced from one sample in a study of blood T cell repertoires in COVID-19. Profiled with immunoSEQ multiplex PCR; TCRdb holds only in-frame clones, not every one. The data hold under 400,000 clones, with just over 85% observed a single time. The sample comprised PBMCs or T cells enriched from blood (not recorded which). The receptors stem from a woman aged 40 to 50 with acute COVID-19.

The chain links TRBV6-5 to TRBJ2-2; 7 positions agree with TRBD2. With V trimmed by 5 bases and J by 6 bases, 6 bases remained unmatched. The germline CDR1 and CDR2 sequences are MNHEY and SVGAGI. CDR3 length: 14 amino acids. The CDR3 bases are TGTGCCAGCAGTCGGACTAGTTGGGCCGGGGAGCTGTTTTTT. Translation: CASSRTSWAGELFF.

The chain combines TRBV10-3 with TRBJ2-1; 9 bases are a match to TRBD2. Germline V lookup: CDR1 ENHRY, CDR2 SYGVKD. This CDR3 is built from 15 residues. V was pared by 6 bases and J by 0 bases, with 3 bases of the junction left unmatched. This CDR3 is CAISVSGSSYNEQFF. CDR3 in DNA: TGTGCCATCAGCGTTAGCGGGAGCTCCTACAATGAGCAGTTCTTC.

The DNA of the CDR3 is TGTGCCAGTAGTCCCCGAGGGAGGGGGGGCACTGAAGCTTTCTTT. Amino acids: CASSPRGRGGTEAFF. The chain has TRBV19 and TRBJ1-1, with a weak D call TRBD1 (6 bases). CDR1 is LNHDA, CDR2 SQIVND, per germline (reference sequence). The CDR3 contains 15 residues. With 5 bases removed from V and 4 bases from J, the gap between germline ends came to 17 bases.

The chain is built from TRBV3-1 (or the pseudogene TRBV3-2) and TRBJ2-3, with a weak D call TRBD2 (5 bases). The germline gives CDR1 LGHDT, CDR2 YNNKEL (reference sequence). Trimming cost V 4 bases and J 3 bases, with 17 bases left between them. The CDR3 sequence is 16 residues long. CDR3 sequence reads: CASSLLGGEQTDTQYF. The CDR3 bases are TGTGCCAGCAGCCTCCTCGGTGGGGAGCAAACAGATACGCAGTATTTT.

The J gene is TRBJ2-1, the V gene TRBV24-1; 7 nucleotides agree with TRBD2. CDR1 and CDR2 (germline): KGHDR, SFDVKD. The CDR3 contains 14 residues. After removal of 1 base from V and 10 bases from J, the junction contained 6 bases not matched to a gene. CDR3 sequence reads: CATSDFGTKYEQFF. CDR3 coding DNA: TGTGCCACCAGTGATTTTGGGACTAAGTACGAGCAGTTCTTC.

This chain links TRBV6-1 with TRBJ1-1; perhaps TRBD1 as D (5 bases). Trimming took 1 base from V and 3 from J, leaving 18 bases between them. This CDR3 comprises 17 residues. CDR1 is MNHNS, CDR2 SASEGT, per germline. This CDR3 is CASSEGRGDGLDTEAFF. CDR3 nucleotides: TGTGCCAGCAGTGAAGGACGGGGGGACGGTTTGGACACTGAAGCTTTCTTT.

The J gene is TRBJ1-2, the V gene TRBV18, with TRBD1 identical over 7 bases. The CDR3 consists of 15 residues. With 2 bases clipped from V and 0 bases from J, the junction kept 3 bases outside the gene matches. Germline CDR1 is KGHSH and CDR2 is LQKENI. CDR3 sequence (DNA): TGTGCCAGCTCACCAACAGGGGACACTAACTATGGCTACACCTTC. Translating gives CASSPTGDTNYGYTF. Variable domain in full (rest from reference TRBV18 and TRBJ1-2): NAGVMQNPRHLVRRRGQEARLRCSPMKGHSHVYWYRQLPEEGLKFMVYLQKENIIDESGMPKERFSAEFPKEGPSILRIQQVVRGDSAAYFCASSPTGDTNYGYTFGSGTRLTVV.

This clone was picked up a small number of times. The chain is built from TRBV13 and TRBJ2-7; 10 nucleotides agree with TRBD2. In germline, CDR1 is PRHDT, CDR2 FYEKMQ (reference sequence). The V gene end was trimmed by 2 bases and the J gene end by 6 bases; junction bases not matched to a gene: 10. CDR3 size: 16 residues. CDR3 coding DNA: TGTGCCAGCAGCTTAAACCTCGCTAGCGGGAGAACCGAGCAGTACTTC. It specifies CASSLNLASGRTEQYF.